There are a few counts of the clone carrying this TCR beta chain. Its antigen is not known. The CDR3 spans 14 residues. Trimming pared 5 bases from V and 4 bases from J, leaving 14 bases between. Germline V gives CDR1 SGHVS, CDR2 FQNEAQ. These data belong to a study of T cell repertoires in cytomegalovirus infection. One entry per CDR3 protein, called by TCRdb with MiXCR from the reads. The sample has about 60,000 distinct CDR3 sequences, 33% seen once. This receptor was taken from a human donor in good health (CMV status not recorded). Some clones in this sample may be carry-over from other donors' samples. The rearrangement links TRBV7-8 to TRBJ1-1; no clear D. The material sequenced was PBMCs, sequenced either directly or after in vitro stimulation (not recorded which). CDR3 residues: CASSTREAATEAFF. The CDR3, as DNA: TGTGCCAGCAGCACCCGGGAGGCGGCCACTGAAGCTTTCTTT.